This T cell receptor beta chain was identified during a study of blood T cell repertoires in COVID-19. Germline V gives CDR1 SQVTM, CDR2 ANQGSEA. The CDR3 totals 14 residues. V shed 7 bases and J 7 bases; nucleotides not matched to a gene: 12. In the original workflow: The assay estimated nucleated cells by amplifying reference gene primers. Sequencing used immunoSEQ multiplex PCR; TCRdb keeps in-frame clones, though not all of them. V, J and clone size derive from that table, while D and trimming were established from the DNA sequence. The profile shows approximately 190,000 clones, 84% of them singletons.

This TCR came from a woman between 70 and 85 years old with active or convalescent COVID-19. The sequencing input was peripheral blood. The chain recombines TRBV29-1 with TRBJ2-2; 7 nucleotides agree with TRBD2. CDR3 sequence reads: CSASEAGRGGELFF. CDR3 sequence (DNA): TGCAGCGCCTCGGAGGCGGGGAGGGGCGGGGAGCTGTTTTTT.